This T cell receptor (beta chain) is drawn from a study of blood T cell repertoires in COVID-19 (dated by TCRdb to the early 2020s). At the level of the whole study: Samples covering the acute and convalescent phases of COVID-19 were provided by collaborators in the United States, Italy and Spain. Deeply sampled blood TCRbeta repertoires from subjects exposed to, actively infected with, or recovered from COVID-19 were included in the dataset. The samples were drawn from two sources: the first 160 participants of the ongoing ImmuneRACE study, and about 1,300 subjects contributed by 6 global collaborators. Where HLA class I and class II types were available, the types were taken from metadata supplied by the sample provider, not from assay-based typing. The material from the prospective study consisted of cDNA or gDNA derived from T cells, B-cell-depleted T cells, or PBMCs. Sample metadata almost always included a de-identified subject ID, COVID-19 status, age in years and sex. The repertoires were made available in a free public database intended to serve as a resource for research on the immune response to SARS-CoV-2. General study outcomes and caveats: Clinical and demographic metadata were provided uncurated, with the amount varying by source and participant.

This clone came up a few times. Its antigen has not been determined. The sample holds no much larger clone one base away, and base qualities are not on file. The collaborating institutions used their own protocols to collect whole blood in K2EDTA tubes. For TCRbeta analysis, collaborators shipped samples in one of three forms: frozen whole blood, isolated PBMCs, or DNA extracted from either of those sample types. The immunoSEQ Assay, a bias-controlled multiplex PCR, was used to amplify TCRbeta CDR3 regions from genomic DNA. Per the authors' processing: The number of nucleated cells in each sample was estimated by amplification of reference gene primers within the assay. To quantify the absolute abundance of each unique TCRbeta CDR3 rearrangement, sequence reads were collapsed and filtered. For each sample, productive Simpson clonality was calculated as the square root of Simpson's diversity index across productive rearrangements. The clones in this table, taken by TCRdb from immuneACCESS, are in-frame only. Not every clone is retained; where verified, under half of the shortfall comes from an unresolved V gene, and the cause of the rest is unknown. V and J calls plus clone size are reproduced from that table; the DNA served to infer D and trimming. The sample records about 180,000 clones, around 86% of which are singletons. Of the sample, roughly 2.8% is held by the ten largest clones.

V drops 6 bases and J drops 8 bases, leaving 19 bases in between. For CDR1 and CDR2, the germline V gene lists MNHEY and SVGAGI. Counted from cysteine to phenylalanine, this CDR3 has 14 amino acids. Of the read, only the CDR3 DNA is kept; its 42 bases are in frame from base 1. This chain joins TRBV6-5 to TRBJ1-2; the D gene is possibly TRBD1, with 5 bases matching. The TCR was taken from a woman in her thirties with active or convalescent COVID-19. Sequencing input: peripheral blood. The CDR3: CASRDIVLEGGYTF. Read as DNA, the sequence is TGTGCCAGCAGGGACATAGTGTTGGAGGGAGGCTACACCTTC.